The 27 T cell receptor beta chains given below trace back to one sample, sequenced in a study of OX40 agonist ivuxolimab in advanced cancers. TCRdb keeps only in-frame clones here, not all; method: immunoSEQ multiplex PCR. The sample gives 11,000 to 15,000 clones, around four fifths of which show up once; roughly 31% is in the top ten. Sequencing used CD4+ or CD8+ T cells sorted from blood, obtained in a trial of the OX40 agonist ivuxolimab. The receptors come from an adult with an advanced solid tumor such as melanoma, head and neck, liver or kidney cancer.

In this sample, this clone turned up a few times. The same CDR3 can be traced to other DNA sequences in this sample. CDR3 protein: CASSVDGGAGNTIYF. Written as DNA, the CDR3 is TGTGCCAGCAGCGTAGATGGGGGCGCTGGAAACACCATATATTTT. The chain links TRBV9 to TRBJ1-3, with D perhaps TRBD1 (6 bases). CDR3 length: 15 amino acids. Germline V gives CDR1 SGDLS, CDR2 YYNGEE. Trimming shortened V by 0 bases and J by 2 bases, and 9 bases separated the two germline ends.

This clone was recorded a few times. The CDR3 reads CASSTGLAGETQYF. The DNA for the CDR3 is TGCGCCAGCAGCACGGGACTAGCGGGAGAGACCCAGTACTTC. V and J are TRBV5-1 and TRBJ2-5; 12 bases match TRBD2. The trim removed 4 bases at V and 4 bases at J, leaving 2 bases unmatched. Looked up from germline, CDR1 is SGHRS and CDR2 is YFSETQ. The CDR3 runs to 14 residues.

The chain links TRBV7-6 to TRBJ1-1; no firm D call. Germline CDR1 and CDR2: SGHVS and FNYEAQ. The CDR3 is 9 residues long. V was trimmed by 3 bases and J by 10 bases, leaving 3 bases between them. The CDR3 region has the DNA TGTGCCAGCAGCTTTGGAGCTTTCTTT. Protein product: CASSFGAFF.

This rearrangement joins TRBV5-1 to TRBJ2-7, with 10 bases matching TRBD1. Germline-derived CDR1 and CDR2 are SGHRS and YFSETQ. V gave up 2 bases and J gave up 3 bases; unmatched junction bases: 5. CDR3 length equals 15 residues. In DNA form, the CDR3 reads TGCGCCAGCAGCTTCGGGACAGGGGCGGTCTACGAGCAGTACTTC. This encodes CASSFGTGAVYEQYF.

The chain is built from TRBV27 and TRBJ2-1, with 12 bases that match TRBD1. The germline CDR1 and CDR2 sequences are MNHEY and SMNVEV (reference sequence). This CDR3 comprises 15 residues. J gave up 6 bases and V 8 bases, and 8 bases lay outside the gene matches. The CDR3: CASGAGTGGFNEQFF. CDR3 DNA: TGTGCCAGCGGTGCCGGGACAGGGGGCTTCAATGAGCAGTTCTTC.

This clone appeared a single time. The CDR3 sequence is CASSRDPYTDTQYF. In nucleotides, the CDR3 is TGTGCCAGCAGCCGTGACCCTTACACAGATACGCAGTATTTT. The chain couples TRBV7-9 to TRBJ2-3; the D is unclear. CDR3 length: 14 residues. Germline V gene lookup returns CDR1 SEHNR and CDR2 FQNEAQ (reference sequence). V was trimmed by 5 bases and J by 2 bases, leaving 11 bases between them. Looking up the rest from reference TRBV7-9 and TRBJ2-3 gives the full variable domain: DTGVSQNPRHKITKRGQNVTFRCDPISEHNRLYWYRQTLGQGPEFLTYFQNEAQLEKSRLLSDRFSAERPKGSFSTLEIQRTEQGDSAMYLCASSRDPYTDTQYFGPGTRLTVL.

The chain uses TRBV2 and TRBJ1-1, with 10 bases matching TRBD1. Germline V CDR1 and CDR2: SNHLY, FYNNEI. CDR3 length: 15 residues. After removal of 7 bases from V and 5 bases from J, the junction contained 10 bases not matched to a gene. The CDR3 region is CASTLSGTGATEAFF. The CDR3 bases are TGTGCCAGCACTCTCTCCGGGACAGGGGCTACTGAAGCTTTCTTT.

For the CDR3, the DNA is TGTGCCAGCAGTCCACAGGCGGGCCCGGGCTACAATGAGCAGTTCTTC. Translation gives CASSPQAGPGYNEQFF. The rearrangement uses TRBV28 and TRBJ2-1, with D perhaps TRBD1 or TRBD2 (5 bases each). Germline loops: CDR1 MDHEN, CDR2 SYDVKM. The CDR3 is 16 residues long. Trimming took off 5 bases at V and 3 bases at J, with 17 bases between the two ends.

This chain links TRBV28 with TRBJ1-1; D not certain. Trimming cost V 4 bases and J 7 bases, with 7 bases left between them. This CDR3 is 11 amino acids long. Germline CDR1 reads MDHEN; CDR2 reads SYDVKM. CDR3 amino acids: CASSYTSEAFF. Here the CDR3 DNA reads TGTGCCAGCAGTTATACCAGTGAAGCTTTCTTT.

Comment on this clone: A read error may produce the germline difference seen at one junction end. The rearrangement links TRBV5-1 to TRBJ2-7, with D uncertain. The CDR3 extends over 13 amino acids. The germline V gene has CDR1 SGHRS and CDR2 YFSETQ. The CDR3 DNA is TGTGCCAGCAGCTTGGATAACGCCTACGAGCAGTACTTC. Its translation: CASSLDNAYEQYF.

This clone was seen a handful of times. The V gene is TRBV19, the J gene TRBJ2-1; no clear D gene. Germline CDR1 and CDR2: LNHDA and SQIVND (reference sequence). V was trimmed by 1 base and J by 4 bases, leaving 8 bases between them. This CDR3 contains 14 residues. The CDR3 here is CASSIAGPYNEQFF. CDR3 coding DNA: TGTGCCAGTAGTATAGCGGGCCCTTACAATGAGCAGTTCTTC.

The chain links TRBV13 to TRBJ2-3; D gene uncertain. V was clipped by 0 bases and J by 0 bases, with 4 bases between them. This CDR3 contains 14 residues. Looked up from germline, CDR1 is PRHDT and CDR2 is FYEKMQ (reference sequence). The CDR3 here is CASSLGGSTDTQYF. Written as DNA, the CDR3 is TGTGCCAGCAGCTTAGGTGGGAGCACAGATACGCAGTATTTT. Full variable domain (outside the CDR3, taken from reference TRBV13 and TRBJ2-3): AAGVIQSPRHLIKEKRETATLKCYPIPRHDTVYWYQQGPGQDPQFLISFYEKMQSDKGSIPDRFSAQQFSDYHSELNMSSLELGDSALYFCASSLGGSTDTQYFGPGTRLTVL.

This clone was counted between two and nine times. The chain has TRBV6-5 and TRBJ1-1, with 9 bases aligning to TRBD1. Germline CDR1 MNHEY, CDR2 SVGAGI. CDR3 length: 13 amino acids. V dropped 5 bases and J dropped 7; count of bases not matched to a gene: 5. In DNA, the CDR3 is TGTGCCAGCAGTGTCGGGACAGGGTTTGAAGCTTTCTTT. Its protein is CASSVGTGFEAFF.

A single count supports this clone. The chain joins TRBV28 to TRBJ2-7, with 9 bases identical to TRBD2. The CDR3 consists of 18 residues. Unmatched junction bases numbered 22, after V lost 6 bases and J lost 7 bases. CDR1 MDHEN and CDR2 SYDVKM come from the germline V gene. As DNA, the CDR3 is TGTGCCAGCAGCCCCTCCGCGAGGGCTAGCGGGGCGCCGTGGGAGCAGTACTTC. It encodes CASSPSARASGAPWEQYF.

This clone has only one observation. The J gene is TRBJ2-1, the V gene TRBV2; tentative D call: TRBD1 (5 bases). CDR3 length equals 15 residues. Germline V gene data show CDR1 as SNHLY and CDR2 as FYNNEI. Between the trimmed V and J ends, which lost 3 bases and 1 base, there was a span of 10 bases. The chain's CDR3 is CASSESGFSYNEQFF. The CDR3 DNA sequence: TGTGCCAGCAGTGAGTCAGGGTTTTCCTACAATGAGCAGTTCTTC.

V gene TRBV9 combines with J gene TRBJ2-3; TRBD2 matches at 14 bases. The CDR3 runs 18 residues. Germline-derived CDR1 and CDR2 are SGDLS and YYNGEE. J was trimmed by 0 bases and V by 2 bases; bases with no gene match: 5. The CDR3 sequence is CASSVSGLAGGSTDTQYF. As DNA, the CDR3 is TGTGCCAGCAGCGTGTCTGGACTAGCGGGAGGTAGCACAGATACGCAGTATTTT.

V and J are TRBV6-1 and TRBJ1-1; D is possibly TRBD1 (5 bases). Germline CDR1 is MNHNS and CDR2 is SASEGT. CDR3 length equals 18 residues. Trimming took 0 bases from V and 2 from J, leaving 19 bases between them. CDR3 in DNA: TGTGCCAGCAGTGAAGCGCGCCCTTACTTTGGGGGAAACACTGAAGCTTTCTTT. It is translated as CASSEARPYFGGNTEAFF.

This chain uses TRBV7-9 with TRBJ2-5, with D possibly being TRBD2 (6 bases). The J call may be incorrect, as the DNA end agrees better with TRBJ2-7. CDR3 length: 14 residues. The germline V gene encodes CDR1 SEHNR and CDR2 FQNEAQ (reference sequence). CDR3 in amino acids: CASSFAGPHYEQYF. The CDR3 DNA sequence: TGTGCCAGCAGCTTTGCGGGACCTCACTACGAGCAGTACTTC.

Concerning this clone: The germline gene is not matched at one end of the junction; a read error may be the cause. The rearrangement joins TRBV7-7 to TRBJ2-1; D is possibly TRBD1 (6 bases). Germline lookup yields CDR1 SSHAT and CDR2 FNYEAQ (reference sequence). There are 16 residues in the CDR3. The CDR3 here is CASSLGTGSSYNEQFF. The CDR3 bases are TGTGCTAGCAGCTTAGGAACAGGGAGCTCCTACAATGAGCAGTTCTTC.

The CDR3 DNA reads as TGTGCCAGCAGTCCCTCTGTCTACGAGCAGTACTTC. Translated: CASSPSVYEQYF. The rearrangement uses TRBV28 and TRBJ2-7; D uncertain. The V end lost 5 bases, the J end lost 3 bases, and 8 bases lay between the germline ends. The germline V gene encodes CDR1 MDHEN and CDR2 SYDVKM. The CDR3 spans 12 residues.

The V call is TRBV4-2, the J call TRBJ2-7; D unresolved. The CDR3 sequence is 14 residues long. Trimming took off 1 base at V and 0 bases at J, with 7 bases between the two ends. Germline assignment: CDR1 LGHNA and CDR2 YNFKEQ. The CDR3 DNA sequence: TGTGCCAGCAGCCAAGGGCAGCTCTCCTACGAGCAGTACTTC. Its protein is CASSQGQLSYEQYF.

The chain recombines TRBV28 with TRBJ2-5; TRBD1 is a possible D gene (6 bases). The CDR3 has 14 amino acids. V gave up 5 bases and J gave up 3 bases, with 13 bases separating them. The V gene's germline CDR1 is MDHEN and CDR2 SYDVKM. The CDR3 protein is CASSTDRAEETQYF. The CDR3 nucleotides read TGTGCCAGCAGTACGGACAGAGCCGAAGAGACCCAGTACTTC.

This clone was observed once. CDR3 DNA sequence: TGTGCCAGCAGTTATATAATAGCGGGTGCAGATACGCAGTATTTT. It specifies CASSYIIAGADTQYF. The V call is TRBV6-6, the J call TRBJ2-3, with TRBD2 identical over 7 bases. CDR3 length: 15 residues. Per the germline V gene, CDR1 is MNHNY and CDR2 is SVGAGI (reference sequence). Trimming at V came to 3 bases and at J to 4 bases, leaving 7 bases not matched to a gene.

The rearrangement uses TRBV7-9 and TRBJ2-1; the D gene is possibly TRBD2 (6 bases). CDR3 length: 14 amino acids. Trimming removed 6 bases from V and 6 bases from J, with 15 bases in between. Germline V lookup: CDR1 SEHNR, CDR2 FQNEAQ (reference sequence). CDR3 in amino acids: CASSTGTHLNEQFF. The CDR3 nucleotides read TGTGCCAGCAGTACCGGGACTCACCTCAATGAGCAGTTCTTC.

The chain carries TRBV14 and TRBJ2-4; D may be TRBD1 or TRBD2 (5 bases each). This CDR3 contains 13 residues. V dropped 0 bases and J dropped 8 bases, with 8 bases sitting between them. Germline-derived CDR1 and CDR2 are SGHDN and FVKESK. For the CDR3, the DNA is TGTGCCAGCAGCCAAGATAGGGGAGACATTCAGTACTTC. It specifies CASSQDRGDIQYF. Looking up the rest from reference TRBV14 and TRBJ2-4 gives the full variable domain: EAGVTQFPSHSVIEKGQTVTLRCDPISGHDNLYWYRRVMGKEIKFLLHFVKESKQDESGMPNNRFLAERTGGTYSTLKVQPAELEDSGVYFCASSQDRGDIQYFGAGTRLSVL.

V gene TRBV7-8 combines with J gene TRBJ1-2; the D gene is possibly TRBD1 (6 bases). Germline CDR1 is SGHVS and CDR2 is FQNEAQ. V was pared by 5 bases and J by 6 bases, with 19 bases between. The CDR3 consists of 15 residues. The CDR3 DNA is TGTGCCAGCAGCCTCTCCCTAGGGGGATACGATGGCTACACCTTC. Translating gives CASSLSLGGYDGYTF.

The chain carries TRBV5-6 and TRBJ2-7; a possible D gene is TRBD1 (6 bases). Trimming stripped 4 bases from V and 6 bases from J, with 11 bases between. CDR1 and CDR2 from the germline V gene are SGHDT and YYEEEE. The CDR3 length is 12 residues. For the CDR3, the DNA is TGTGCCAGCAGCATGACAGGAATCGAGCAGTACTTC. This sequence encodes CASSMTGIEQYF.